This TCR beta chain was found in a study of CD8 T cells in Susac syndrome. The CDR3 has 13 amino acids. Germline V lookup: CDR1 SGHTA, CDR2 FQGNSA. Trimming left V 7 bases short and J 9 bases short, with 18 bases between. RNA totalling roughly 0.45 to 1 ug underwent reverse transcription with random hexamers. TCRdb re-called the immunoSEQ multiplex PCR reads through MiXCR, storing one row per CDR3 protein. The table includes around 150,000 distinct CDR3 sequences, around 94% detected once. The chain is built from TRBV7-2 and TRBJ2-5; D gene ambiguous. The sequenced sample consisted of CD4+ T cells from PBMCs. The TCR comes from a human donor in good health. For the CDR3, the DNA is TGTGCCAGCACCTTCAGTAGGGATGACGCCCAGTACTTC. This gives the protein CASTFSRDDAQYF. The whole variable domain, filled in from reference TRBV7-2 and TRBJ2-5, reads GAGVSQSPSNKVTEKGKDVELRCDPISGHTALYWYRQSLGQGLEFLIYFQGNSAPDKSGLPSDRFSAERTGGSVSTLTIQRTQQEDSAVYLCASTFSRDDAQYFGPGTRLLVL.